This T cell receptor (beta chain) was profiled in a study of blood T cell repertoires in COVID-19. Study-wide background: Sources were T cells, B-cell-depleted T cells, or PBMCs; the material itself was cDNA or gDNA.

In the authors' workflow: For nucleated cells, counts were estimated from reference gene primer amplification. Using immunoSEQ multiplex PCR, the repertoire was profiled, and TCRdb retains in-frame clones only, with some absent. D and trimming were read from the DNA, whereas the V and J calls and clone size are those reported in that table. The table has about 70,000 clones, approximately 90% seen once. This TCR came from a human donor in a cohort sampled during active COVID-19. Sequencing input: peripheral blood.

The chain's CDR3 is CASSYSTDLGYSPLHF. The CDR3 DNA follows: TGTGCCAGCAGTTACTCGACAGATTTGGGGTATTCACCCCTCCACTTT. V and J are TRBV6-5 and TRBJ1-6; a possible D gene is TRBD1 (5 bases). There are 16 residues in the CDR3. The V and J ends lost 0 bases and 8 bases respectively, with 14 bases between them. Per the germline V gene, CDR1 is MNHEY and CDR2 is SVGAGI.